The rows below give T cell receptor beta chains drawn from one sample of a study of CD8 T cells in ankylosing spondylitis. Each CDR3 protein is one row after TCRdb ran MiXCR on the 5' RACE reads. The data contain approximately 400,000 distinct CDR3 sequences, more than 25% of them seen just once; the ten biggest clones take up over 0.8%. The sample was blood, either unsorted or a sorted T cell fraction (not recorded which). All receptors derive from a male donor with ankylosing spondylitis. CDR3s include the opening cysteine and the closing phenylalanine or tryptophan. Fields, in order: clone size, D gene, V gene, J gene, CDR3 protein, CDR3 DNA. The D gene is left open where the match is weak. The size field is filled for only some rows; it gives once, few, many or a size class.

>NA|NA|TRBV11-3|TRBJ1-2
CASSLGRFYGYTF
TGTGCCAGCAGCTTGGGACGGTTTTATGGCTACACCTTC
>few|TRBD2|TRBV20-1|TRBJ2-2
CSARTSGRPTGELFF
TGCAGTGCTAGGACAAGCGGGAGACCCACCGGGGAGCTGTTTTTT
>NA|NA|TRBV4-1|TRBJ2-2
CASSHLRGGGWTSPNTGELFF
TGCGCCAGCAGCCATCTAAGAGGGGGAGGTTGGACTAGTCCGAACACCGGGGAGCTGTTTTTT
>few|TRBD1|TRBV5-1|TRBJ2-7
CASDLGQGDEQYF
TGCGCCAGCGACCTGGGACAGGGGGACGAGCAGTACTTC
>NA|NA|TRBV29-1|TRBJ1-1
CSGEGFRNTEAFF
TGCAGCGGGGAGGGGTTCAGGAACACTGAAGCTTTCTTT
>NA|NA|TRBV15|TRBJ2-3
CATSLRDTDTQYF
TGTGCCACCAGCCTCCGGGATACAGATACGCAGTATTTT
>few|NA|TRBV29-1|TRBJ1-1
CSVCLELNPEAFF
TGCAGCGTCTGCCTCGAACTTAACCCTGAAGCTTTCTTT
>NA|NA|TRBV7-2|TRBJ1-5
CASSSMDLLGQPQHF
TGTGCCAGCAGCTCCATGGACCTCCTAGGCCAGCCCCAGCATTTT
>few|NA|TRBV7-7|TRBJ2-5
CASSTHRSETQYF
TGTGCCAGCAGCACCCATAGGTCTGAGACCCAGTACTTC
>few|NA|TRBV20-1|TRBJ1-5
CSARVEERQPQHF
TGCAGTGCTAGAGTAGAGGAAAGGCAGCCCCAGCATTTT
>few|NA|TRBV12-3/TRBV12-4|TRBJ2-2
CASSLGSGELFF
TGTGCCAGCAGTTTAGGGTCCGGGGAGCTGTTTTTT
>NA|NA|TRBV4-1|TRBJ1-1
CASTGYLGVVTEAFF
TGCGCCAGCACAGGCTACTTGGGGGTGGTCACTGAAGCTTTCTTT
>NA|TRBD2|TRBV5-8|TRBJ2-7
CASSFITSAIPYEQYF
TGTGCCAGCAGCTTCATTACTAGCGCCATTCCCTACGAGCAGTACTTC
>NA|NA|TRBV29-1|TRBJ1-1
CSVGPGVSITEAFF
TGCAGCGTGGGCCCAGGGGTTTCGATCACTGAAGCTTTCTTT
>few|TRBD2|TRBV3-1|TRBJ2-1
CASSQEGLAGVGEQFF
TGTGCCAGCAGCCAAGAGGGTCTAGCGGGAGTGGGTGAGCAGTTCTTC
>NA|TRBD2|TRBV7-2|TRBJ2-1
CASSFGLAGKYNEQFF
TGTGCCAGCAGCTTTGGACTAGCGGGAAAATACAATGAGCAGTTCTTC
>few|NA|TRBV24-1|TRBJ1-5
CATARYSNQPQHF
TGTGCCACCGCAAGGTATAGCAATCAGCCCCAGCATTTT
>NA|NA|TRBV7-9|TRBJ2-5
CASSPASSETQYF
TGTGCCAGCAGCCCGGCGAGTTCTGAGACCCAGTACTTC
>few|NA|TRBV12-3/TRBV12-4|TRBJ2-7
CASSVIVYEQYF
TGTGCCAGCAGTGTGATTGTATACGAGCAGTACTTC
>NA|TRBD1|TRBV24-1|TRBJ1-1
CATSDPRQGSTEAFF
TGTGCCACCAGTGACCCTCGACAGGGATCCACTGAAGCTTTCTTT
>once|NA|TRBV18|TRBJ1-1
CASSPATGNTEAFF
TGTGCCAGCTCACCGGCCACCGGGAACACTGAAGCTTTCTTT